The TCR beta chain under discussion was sequenced for a study of metastatic and nonmetastatic thyroid tumors. Findings and limits, study-wide: For both blood and tumor, malignant thyroid tumors reportedly showed significantly higher TCR beta diversity than benign nodules did.

Study processing details: In papillary thyroid cancer, a distant-metastasis classifier was built using CDR3 differences across clinicopathological groups. TCRdb re-called the PCR reads via MiXCR. TCRdb's processing, not the authors', yielded these V and J calls. Among fewer than 55,000 clones listed, approximately 15% were seen once. Germline V gene data show CDR1 as SGHNT and CDR2 as YYREEE (reference sequence). The CDR3 totals 16 residues. The germline V and J ends were trimmed by 0 bases and 3 bases, with 10 bases remaining between them. There were no patients who had received any treatment before thyroid surgery. To note about this clone: Antigen: not known.

Specimen: blood. This TCR derives from a female donor with papillary thyroid cancer or a benign thyroid nodule (not recorded which). Some clones in this sample may be carry-over from other donors' samples. This chain joins TRBV5-4 and TRBJ2-6, with TRBD1 as a possible D gene (6 bases). CDR3 DNA: TGTGCCAGCAGCTTGGTGGCAGGGGATGGGGCCAACGTCCTGACTTTC. Amino acids: CASSLVAGDGANVLTF. Filled out from reference TRBV5-4 and TRBJ2-6, the complete variable domain reads ETGVTQSPTHLIKTRGQQVTLRCSSQSGHNTVSWYQQALGQGPQFIFQYYREEENGRGNFPPRFSGLQFPNYSSELNVNALELDDSALYLCASSLVAGDGANVLTFGAGSRLTVL.